The rows below give T cell receptor beta chains drawn from one sample of a study of cytomegalovirus exposure and HLA in healthy donors. TCRdb's copy holds only in-frame clones and misses some; the assay was immunoSEQ multiplex PCR. The sample carries over 150,000 clones, over 70% recorded once. Sequenced input: PBMCs. The receptors come from a male donor in good health and CMV-seronegative. Both conserved end residues are part of each CDR3. D genes are given only for firm matches. Size is stated for part of the rows, as once, few or many counts, or as a class when the clone is expanded.

clone_size j_call v_call d_call cdr3_aa cdr3_nt
once TRBJ1-2 TRBV27 . CASSLQGNYGYTF TGTGCCAGCAGTTTACAGGGAAACTATGGCTACACCTTC
once TRBJ1-5 TRBV11-2 . CASSWGGPNQPQHF TGTGCCAGCAGCTGGGGGGGCCCTAATCAGCCCCAGCATTTT
. TRBJ1-5 TRBV6-5 TRBD1 CASSRTGHSNQPQHF TGTGCCAGCAGTCGGACAGGTCATAGCAATCAGCCCCAGCATTTT
. TRBJ2-7 TRBV6-4 . CASSESSGPAYEQYF TGTGCCAGCAGTGAATCCAGCGGGCCCGCCTACGAGCAGTACTTC
. TRBJ1-3 TRBV10-3 . CAISEFQVGPSGNTIYF TGTGCCATCAGTGAGTTCCAGGTGGGGCCCTCTGGAAACACCATATATTTT
. TRBJ2-1 TRBV6-6 TRBD2 CASSLPTSENEQFF TGTGCCAGCAGTCTTCCGACTAGCGAGAATGAGCAGTTCTTC
. TRBJ1-5 TRBV9 . CASSDQPNSNQPQHF TGTGCCAGCAGCGACCAACCTAATAGCAATCAGCCCCAGCATTTT
. TRBJ2-3 TRBV4-2 . CASSQALGSTDTQYF TGTGCCAGCAGCCAAGCTCTAGGGAGTACAGATACGCAGTATTTT
few TRBJ1-1 TRBV30 . CAWSVGGNTEAFF TGTGCCTGGAGTGTCGGGGGGAACACTGAAGCTTTCTTT
. TRBJ2-7 TRBV19 . CASSHRASYEQYF TGTGCCAGTAGTCACAGGGCCTCCTACGAGCAGTACTTC
. TRBJ2-6 TRBV6-1 . CAGQGLNSGANVLTF TGTGCTGGTCAGGGACTGAACTCTGGGGCCAACGTCCTGACTTTC
once TRBJ2-3 TRBV6-5 TRBD1 CASSAQGAADTQYF TGTGCCAGCAGTGCACAGGGGGCGGCAGATACGCAGTATTTT
. TRBJ2-1 TRBV7-3 . CASSAGTSNEQFF TGTGCCAGCAGCGCCGGGACTTCCAATGAGCAGTTCTTC
. TRBJ2-3 TRBV29-1 . CSVEGDNTDTQYF TGCAGCGTTGAAGGGGACAACACAGATACGCAGTATTTT
once TRBJ1-2 TRBV15 . CATSFGSPGDYGYTF TGTGCCACCAGTTTCGGGTCCCCGGGGGACTATGGCTACACCTTC
. TRBJ1-1 TRBV7-2 . CASSFRVSNTEAFF TGTGCCAGCAGCTTCCGGGTTTCGAACACTGAAGCTTTCTTT
once TRBJ1-4 TRBV19 TRBD1 CASSTQGATNEKLFF TGTGCCAGTAGTACCCAGGGGGCGACGAATGAAAAACTGTTTTTT
. TRBJ2-1 TRBV6-6 . CASHGGPPNEQFF TGTGCCAGCCATGGAGGCCCACCTAATGAGCAGTTCTTC
few TRBJ1-1 TRBV7-9 . CASSGYGGSGDTEAFF TGTGCCAGCAGCGGTTATGGGGGCTCAGGGGACACTGAAGCTTTCTTT
. TRBJ1-1 TRBV2 TRBD1 CASRITDRGTEAFF TGTGCCAGCCGGATTACGGACAGGGGCACTGAAGCTTTCTTT
once TRBJ1-5 TRBV7-9 TRBD1 CASSLALVGTGGTQPQHF TGTGCCAGCAGCTTAGCCCTCGTCGGGACAGGGGGGACTCAGCCCCAGCATTTT
. TRBJ2-2 TRBV11-3 . CASSFFSTGELFF TGTGCCAGCAGCTTTTTCAGCACCGGGGAGCTGTTTTTT
. TRBJ2-1 TRBV7-2 TRBD2 CASSLQPLAGAHEQFF TGTGCCAGCAGCTTACAACCTCTAGCGGGAGCCCATGAGCAGTTCTTC
once TRBJ1-1 TRBV10-1 TRBD1 CASSPGDRGNTEAFF TGCGCCAGCTCACCGGGCGACAGGGGGAACACTGAAGCTTTCTTT
. TRBJ1-2 TRBV6-5 TRBD1 CASSPGTAGYGYTF TGTGCCAGCAGCCCCGGGACAGCGGGCTATGGCTACACCTTC
. TRBJ2-3 TRBV27 . CASSYQTFRERETDTQYF TGTGCCAGCAGCTACCAAACCTTTCGGGAGAGGGAGACAGATACGCAGTATTTT
. TRBJ1-4 TRBV19 TRBD1 CASSLQGQDNEKLFF TGTGCCAGTAGTCTCCAGGGACAGGACAATGAAAAACTGTTTTTT
. TRBJ2-7 TRBV6-5 . CASKSRRTSYEQYF TGTGCCAGCAAGTCACGGAGGACCTCCTACGAGCAGTACTTC
. TRBJ1-1 TRBV15 . CATSRVRQGSGNTEAFF TGTGCCACCAGCAGAGTTAGGCAGGGGAGCGGGAACACTGAAGCTTTCTTT
. TRBJ2-1 TRBV29-1 TRBD1 CSVEKDRESYNEQFF TGCAGCGTTGAGAAGGACAGGGAATCCTACAATGAGCAGTTCTTC
. TRBJ1-5 TRBV19 . CASSIRTLRQPQHF TGTGCCAGTAGTATCCGGACATTAAGGCAGCCCCAGCATTTT
. TRBJ1-5 TRBV19 . CASSIEAGGFQPQHF TGTGCCAGTAGTATAGAAGCGGGGGGATTTCAGCCCCAGCATTTT
. TRBJ1-2 TRBV6-5 TRBD1 CASRWGQGINYGYTF TGTGCCAGCCGTTGGGGACAGGGGATTAACTATGGCTACACCTTC
. TRBJ2-7 TRBV27 . CASSPSGGGSYEQYF TGTGCCAGCAGCCCTAGCGGAGGGGGGTCCTACGAGCAGTACTTC
. TRBJ2-1 TRBV7-3 TRBD1 CASSSRGSEQFF TGTGCCAGCAGCTCCAGGGGGTCTGAGCAGTTCTTC
. TRBJ1-5 TRBV7-2 . CASSLGSEQPQHF TGTGCCAGCAGCTTAGGAAGCGAACAGCCCCAGCATTTT
once TRBJ1-1 TRBV6-5 . CASSYGGQNTEAFF TGTGCCAGCAGTTACGGGGGCCAGAACACTGAAGCTTTCTTT
. TRBJ1-2 TRBV19 . CASSPPGRDGYTF TGTGCCAGTAGCCCCCCAGGGAGGGATGGCTACACCTTC
. TRBJ1-5 TRBV7-9 . CASSPQRDQPQHF TGTGCCAGCAGCCCCCAGAGGGATCAGCCCCAGCATTTT
. TRBJ1-3 TRBV28 . CASSLGRGSGNTIYF TGTGCCAGCAGTTTAGGCAGGGGCTCTGGAAACACCATATATTTT
few TRBJ2-1 TRBV29-1 . CSSRARARVNEQFF TGCAGTAGTCGGGCCAGGGCAAGGGTTAATGAGCAGTTCTTC
few TRBJ2-3 TRBV6-1 TRBD2 CASSDGTSADTQYF TGTGCCAGCAGTGATGGGACTAGCGCAGATACGCAGTATTTT
. TRBJ2-7 TRBV6-5 TRBD1 CASSYSPGQVYEQYF TGTGCCAGCAGTTACTCGCCGGGACAGGTCTACGAGCAGTACTTC
. TRBJ1-1 TRBV4-1 TRBD1 CASSPMGTGVNTEAFF TGCGCCAGCAGCCCAATGGGAACAGGGGTGAACACTGAAGCTTTCTTT
. TRBJ2-7 TRBV28 . CASWLRADYEQYF TGTGCCAGCTGGCTCAGGGCCGACTACGAGCAGTACTTC
. TRBJ2-1 TRBV30 TRBD2 CAWSGSGRVSYNEQFF TGTGCCTGGAGTGGTAGCGGGAGGGTTTCCTACAATGAGCAGTTCTTC
. TRBJ2-1 TRBV18 . CASSPSTVEGFIGEFF TGTGCCAGCTCACCTAGTACAGTTGAGGGATTCATTGGGGAGTTCTTC
. TRBJ1-5 TRBV28 . CASSVVDSGNQPQHF TGTGCCAGCAGTGTGGTCGACTCCGGCAATCAGCCCCAGCATTTT
. TRBJ2-5 TRBV14 . CASSQPGLIQETQYF TGTGCCAGCAGCCAACCGGGACTCATCCAAGAGACCCAGTACTTC
few TRBJ2-5 TRBV30 TRBD2 CAWGLAGVWETQYF TGTGCCTGGGGACTAGCGGGGGTTTGGGAGACCCAGTACTTC
. TRBJ1-5 TRBV30 . CAAGSDYSNQPQHF TGTGCCGCGGGCAGCGATTATAGCAATCAGCCCCAGCATTTT
few TRBJ2-7 TRBV6-1 TRBD1 CASKKETGVYEQYF TGTGCCAGCAAGAAGGAGACAGGGGTCTACGAGCAGTACTTC
. TRBJ1-2 TRBV19 . CASSLTVVVHGYTF TGTGCCAGTAGCCTGACAGTTGTGGTCCATGGCTACACCTTC
. TRBJ1-5 TRBV5-1 . CASRGRNQPQHF TGCGCCAGCAGGGGGCGCAATCAGCCCCAGCATTTT
. TRBJ2-6 TRBV5-4 . CASSLEQAGANVLTF TGTGCCAGCAGCTTGGAACAGGCTGGGGCCAACGTCCTGACTTTC
. TRBJ1-5 TRBV10-2 . CASSGYREDNQPQHF TGCGCCAGCAGTGGGTACAGGGAAGACAATCAGCCCCAGCATTTT
. TRBJ1-1 TRBV12-5 . CASGSLQGMVTTEAFF TGTGCTAGTGGTTCACTACAGGGTATGGTCACGACTGAAGCTTTCTTT
. TRBJ1-5 TRBV5-1 TRBD1 CASSPLPGTGDIQPQHF TGCGCCAGCAGCCCCCTCCCCGGGACAGGGGATATTCAGCCCCAGCATTTT
. TRBJ1-1 TRBV27 . CASSLFGGTAEAFF TGTGCCAGCAGTTTATTCGGCGGGACCGCAGAGGCTTTCTTT